This TCR beta chain appears in the sequencing data of a study of blood T cell repertoires in COVID-19. Overall study context: The United States, Italy and Spain supplied acute and convalescent COVID-19 samples. T cells, B-cell-depleted T cells, or PBMCs supplied cDNA or gDNA.

The CDR3 is 15 amino acids. The V end was cut by 2 bases, the J end by 1 base, with 11 bases between. Per the germline V gene, CDR1 is KGHSH and CDR2 is LQKENI. Under the authors' procedure: Nucleated cell counts were estimated from reference gene primer amplification. Using immunoSEQ multiplex PCR, the repertoire was profiled, and TCRdb retains in-frame clones only, with some absent. The DNA was the basis for D and trimming; V, J and clone size are from that table. Among approximately 220,000 clones, over 75% were seen once, and the ten largest hold roughly 3.7%. This clone was seen only a few times.

This receptor was obtained from a woman between 18 and 30 years old in a cohort exposed to, infected with or recovered from COVID-19 (not recorded which). The sample consisted of PBMCs or T cells enriched from blood (not recorded which). J is TRBJ1-1 and V is TRBV18; possible D gene TRBD1, 6 bases. CDR3: CASSPMAGENTEAFF. The CDR3 nucleotides read TGTGCCAGCTCACCAATGGCAGGGGAGAACACTGAAGCTTTCTTT.